This T cell receptor beta chain derives from a study of cytotoxic CD8 clonotypes in ibrutinib-treated CLL. Using immunoSEQ multiplex PCR, the repertoire was profiled, and TCRdb retains in-frame clones only, with some absent. The sample comprises over 140,000 clones, 75% to 85% of which are singletons, and around 7.6% rests with the top ten. To note about this clone: Its specificity is unknown.

Germline V gene data show CDR1 as MNHNS and CDR2 as SASEGT. The CDR3 covers 15 residues. Trimming pared 2 bases from V and 0 bases from J, leaving 10 bases between. General study results and limits: Higher clonality was seen at ibrutinib response and a return toward baseline at progression.

V is TRBV6-1 and J is TRBJ1-2; D is unresolved. The sequencing used PBMCs, collected after 36 months of ibrutinib treatment. The TCR sequence derives from a human donor with chronic lymphocytic leukemia. The CDR3 spells CASSEWVLSNYGYTF. In DNA form, the CDR3 reads TGTGCCAGCAGTGAATGGGTCCTTTCTAACTATGGCTACACCTTC.